A single sample gave rise to the 7 T cell receptor beta chains below, sequenced in a study of T cell responses to AZD1222 COVID-19 vaccine. Measured with immunoSEQ multiplex PCR; TCRdb has only the in-frame clones, and not every one. This sample has more than 150,000 clones, with 80% to 95% found just once. The sample in question was peripheral blood, obtained on day 0 of AZD1222 vaccination. These receptors came from an adult in good health.

The J gene is TRBJ2-7, the V gene TRBV15; D is uncertain. Per germline, CDR1 LNHNV and CDR2 YYDKDF (reference sequence). This CDR3 spans 13 amino acids. Trimming left V 0 bases short and J 1 base short, with 4 bases between. The CDR3 sequence is CATSRDKSYEQYV. The CDR3 DNA reads TGTGCCACCAGCAGAGATAAGTCCTACGAGCAGTACGTC.

This sequence joins TRBV7-2 and TRBJ1-2, with a weak D call TRBD1 (5 bases). The CDR3 totals 18 residues. The germline V gene has CDR1 SGHTA and CDR2 FQGNSA. V gave up 1 base and J gave up 3 bases, with 21 bases separating them. The DNA of the CDR3 is TGTGCCAGCAGCTTAGGTTTTGGCAGGGAATTCGAGGACTATGGCTACACCTTC. Translated, it gives CASSLGFGREFEDYGYTF.

The chain combines TRBV27 with TRBJ1-1, with D uncertain. The V gene lost 0 bases and the J gene lost 4 bases, with 6 bases spanning the gap. Germline V gives CDR1 MNHEY, CDR2 SMNVEV (reference sequence). The CDR3 is 13 amino acids. CDR3 DNA: TGTGCCAGCAGTTTATCAGCAGGCACTGAAGCTTTCTTT. It translates to CASSLSAGTEAFF.

The V call is TRBV29-1, the J call TRBJ2-5; 8 bases line up with TRBD1. Per the germline V gene, CDR1 is SQVTM and CDR2 is ANQGSEA. This CDR3 spans 15 amino acids. Losses at the gene ends were 2 bases for V and 4 bases for J; bases not matched to a gene: 9. The CDR3 protein is CSVEFWDRWRETQYF. The CDR3 DNA follows: TGCAGCGTTGAATTTTGGGACAGGTGGAGAGAGACCCAGTACTTC.

This chain connects TRBV9 to TRBJ1-2; no definite D call. The CDR3 is 13 amino acids. V lost 4 bases, J lost 9 bases, and 16 bases lay in between. Germline V gene data show CDR1 as SGDLS and CDR2 as YYNGEE. CDR3 loop: CASSRAPQESYTF. Here the CDR3 DNA reads TGTGCCAGCAGCAGGGCCCCACAAGAAAGCTACACCTTC.

This sequence joins TRBV28 and TRBJ1-1; possibly TRBD1 for D (6 bases). The V gene's germline CDR1 is MDHEN and CDR2 SYDVKM. V was cut by 10 bases and J by 5 bases, with 17 bases left in between. The CDR3 runs to 13 residues. CDR3 bases: TGTGCCATCATGGGGGGGCAGGGTACTGAAGCTTTCTTT. Translated, it gives CAIMGGQGTEAFF.

This chain links TRBV7-2 with TRBJ2-2, with 10 bases aligning to TRBD2. The junction had 6 bases not matched to a gene; V was cut back by 1 base and J by 7 bases. The CDR3 has 16 amino acids. CDR1 is SGHTA, CDR2 FQGNSA, per germline. The CDR3 loop reads CASSLVSGGLYGELFF. CDR3 DNA sequence: TGTGCCAGCAGCTTAGTTAGCGGGGGGCTCTACGGGGAGCTGTTTTTT.